This T cell receptor beta chain was captured in a study of cytomegalovirus exposure and HLA in healthy donors. The wider study: Out of about 179 million T cells, an earlier analysis found roughly 110 million unique TCR beta sequences in total. Study outcomes and limitations: Available immune exposure information covered CMV serostatus only.

A note on this clone: Its specificity is not known.

Every donor was a healthy person donating bone marrow. From germline, CDR1 is MNHEY and CDR2 SMNVEV (reference sequence). CDR3 length: 14 residues. Trimming cost V 2 bases and J 2 bases, with 8 bases left between them. The PCR contained 60 Vbeta and 13 Jbeta primers. Profiling relied on immunoSEQ multiplex PCR, and the TCRdb table lists in-frame clones only, not all of them. The sample has about 130,000 clones; 83% are singletons. The sample comprised PBMCs. The chain joins TRBV27 to TRBJ2-3; D not certain. The clonotype was recovered from a woman aged 35 to 49 in good health and CMV-seropositive. The CDR3 loop is CASSLPYHTDTQYF. The DNA of the CDR3 is TGTGCCAGCAGTTTACCCTACCACACAGATACGCAGTATTTT.